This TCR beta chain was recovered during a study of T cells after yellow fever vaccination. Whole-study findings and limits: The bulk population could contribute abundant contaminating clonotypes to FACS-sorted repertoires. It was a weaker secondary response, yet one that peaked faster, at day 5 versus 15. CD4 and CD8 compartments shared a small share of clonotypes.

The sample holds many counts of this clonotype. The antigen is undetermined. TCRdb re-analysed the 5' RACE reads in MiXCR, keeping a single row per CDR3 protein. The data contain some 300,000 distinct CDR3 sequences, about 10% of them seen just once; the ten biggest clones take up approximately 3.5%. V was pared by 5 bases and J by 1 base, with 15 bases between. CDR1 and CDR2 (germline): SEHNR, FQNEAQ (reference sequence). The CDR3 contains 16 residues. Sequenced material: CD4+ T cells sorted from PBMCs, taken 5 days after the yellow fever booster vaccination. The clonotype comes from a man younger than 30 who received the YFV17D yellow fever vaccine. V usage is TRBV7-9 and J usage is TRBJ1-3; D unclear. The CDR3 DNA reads TGTGCCAGCAGCCCGACCGACGGTGGATCTGGAAACACCATATATTTT. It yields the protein CASSPTDGGSGNTIYF.